This TCR beta chain derives from a study of blood T cell repertoires in COVID-19. As for the study in general: Samples taken during acute and convalescent COVID-19 were collected in the United States, Italy and Spain. T cells, B-cell-depleted T cells, or PBMCs provided the cDNA or gDNA that served as material.

Looked up from germline, CDR1 is SGHRS and CDR2 is YFSETQ. V shed 3 bases and J shed 0 bases, with 19 bases lying between them. The CDR3 loop spans 18 amino acids. In the original processing: Cell counts per sample came from amplifying reference gene primers. Profiling relied on immunoSEQ multiplex PCR, and the TCRdb table lists in-frame clones only, not all of them. The V and J calls and clone size were taken over from that table, and D and trimming were inferred from the DNA. Of a few hundred thousand clones listed, more than 75% are singletons. The sequenced sample consisted of peripheral blood. This clonotype was sampled from a man in his fifties or sixties with acute or convalescent COVID-19. The rearrangement uses TRBV5-1 and TRBJ2-1, with D maybe TRBD2 (7 bases). CDR3 DNA: TGCGCCAGCAGCTCTGTGGGCGGGGGCCCGAGCTCCTACAATGAGCAGTTCTTC. Translated: CASSSVGGGPSSYNEQFF. The variable domain in full, completed from reference TRBV5-1 and TRBJ2-1, reads KAGVTQTPRYLIKTRGQQVTLSCSPISGHRSVSWYQQTPGQGLQFLFEYFSETQRNKGNFPGRFSGRQFSNSRSEMNVSTLELGDSALYLCASSSVGGGPSSYNEQFFGPGTRLTVL.